These 8 T cell receptor beta chains share one sample of origin, sequenced in a study of T cell responses to AZD1222 COVID-19 vaccine. The assay was immunoSEQ multiplex PCR, and TCRdb's table has in-frame clones only and misses some. This sample has around 120,000 clones, with roughly nine tenths found just once. The sequencing used peripheral blood, collected on day 0 of AZD1222 vaccination. The receptors come from an adult in good health.

This clone was found once. Additional DNA sequences in this sample encode the identical CDR3. This chain joins TRBV6-2 or TRBV6-3 and TRBJ2-7; TRBD2 is a possible D gene (5 bases). The CDR3 covers 11 residues. V dropped 6 bases and J dropped 4 bases, with 7 bases sitting between them. Germline V gene sequence: CDR1 MNHEY, CDR2 SVGEGT. CDR3 nucleotide sequence: TGTGCCAGCAGCCGAGGGTACGAGCAGTACTTC. Protein sequence: CASSRGYEQYF.

This sequence joins TRBV10-2 and TRBJ1-5; D is ambiguous. Trimming took off 5 bases at V and 4 bases at J, with 3 bases between the two ends. The germline CDR1 and CDR2 sequences are WSHSY and SAAADI. The CDR3 runs 11 residues. In DNA, the CDR3 is TGCGCCAGCAGTCTAAATCAGCCCCAGCATTTT. The encoded protein is CASSLNQPQHF.

V gene TRBV4-1 combines with J gene TRBJ1-3, with D tentatively TRBD1 (5 bases). Germline V gene data show CDR1 as MGHRA and CDR2 as YSYEKL. This CDR3 has 14 amino acids. The V and J ends lost 6 bases and 0 bases respectively, with 9 bases between them. This chain's CDR3 is CASRPGDSGNTIYF. CDR3 in DNA: TGCGCCAGCAGACCGGGGGACTCTGGAAACACCATATATTTT.

The chain is built from TRBV5-1 and TRBJ2-2; D is perhaps TRBD1 (6 bases). With 4 bases removed from V and 2 bases from J, the gap between germline ends came to 12 bases. Germline loops: CDR1 SGHRS, CDR2 YFSETQ. This CDR3 has 15 amino acids. Here the CDR3 reads CASSDTGSNTGELFF. CDR3 DNA: TGCGCCAGCAGCGACACAGGGTCAAACACCGGGGAGCTGTTTTTT.

The rearrangement links TRBV27 to TRBJ2-7; 9 bases align to TRBD1. V lost 2 bases to trimming and J lost 1 base; unmatched junction nucleotides: 3. The CDR3 totals 15 residues. Per the germline V gene, CDR1 is MNHEY and CDR2 is SMNVEV (reference sequence). In DNA, the CDR3 is TGTGCCAGCAGTTTAACCGGGACAGGGTCCTACGAGCAGTACTTC. Its protein is CASSLTGTGSYEQYF.

The chain combines TRBV29-1 with TRBJ1-2; no clear D gene. Between the trimmed V and J ends, which lost 6 bases and 5 bases, there was a span of 13 bases. The CDR3 is made up of 12 amino acids. Germline V gene data show CDR1 as SQVTM and CDR2 as ANQGSEA. The CDR3 nucleotides read TGCAGCGTCGGTGACGTGGGATATGGCTACACCTTC. Residues: CSVGDVGYGYTF.

This chain uses TRBV7-9 with TRBJ1-2; D gene uncertain. Germline CDR1 is SEHNR and CDR2 is FQNEAQ (reference sequence). CDR3 size: 17 residues. With 5 bases removed from V and 4 bases from J, the gap between germline ends came to 23 bases. CDR3 sequence: CASSPISTPSSGYGYTF. The CDR3 bases are TGTGCCAGCAGCCCAATCTCGACTCCATCTTCGGGCTATGGCTACACCTTC.

This chain links TRBV6-1 with TRBJ1-6; the match to TRBD1 covers 7 bases. CDR1 and CDR2 from the germline V gene are MNHNS and SASEGT. The CDR3 runs 14 residues. The ends lost 5 bases at V and 9 bases at J; junction bases unmatched: 7. DNA of the CDR3: TGTGCCAGCAGTTGGGGGACAGAAGGTTCACCCCTCCACTTT. It codes for CASSWGTEGSPLHF.